A selection of T cell receptor beta chains follows, all from one sample in a study of T cells after yellow fever vaccination. TCRdb used MiXCR to reprocess the 5' RACE reads, holding one entry per CDR3 protein. The sample contains almost 600,000 distinct CDR3 sequences, approximately 13% of which appear only once. Sequencing used PBMCs, obtained on the day of the yellow fever booster vaccination. The source of these receptors is a young man who received the YFV17D yellow fever vaccine. CDR3s include the opening cysteine and the closing phenylalanine or tryptophan. The D gene is left open where the match is weak. Size is stated for part of the rows, as once, few or many counts, or as a class when the clone is expanded.

cdr3_nt: TGTGCCAGCAACTTACAGGACAGCTACGAGCAGTACTTC; cdr3_aa: CASNLQDSYEQYF; v_call: TRBV2; clone_size: few; j_call: TRBJ2-7; d_call: .
cdr3_nt: TGTGCCACCAGTGAAACCGGGACCACCAGTGAGCAGTTCTTC; cdr3_aa: CATSETGTTSEQFF; v_call: TRBV24-1; clone_size: many; j_call: TRBJ2-1; d_call: .
cdr3_nt: TGTGCCAGCAGTTTAGTCCAGGCGGACACAGATACGCAGTATTTT; cdr3_aa: CASSLVQADTDTQYF; v_call: TRBV27; clone_size: .; j_call: TRBJ2-3; d_call: .
cdr3_nt: TGTGCCAGCAGCGGAACAGGGGATTCACCCCTCCACTTT; cdr3_aa: CASSGTGDSPLHF; v_call: TRBV9; clone_size: many; j_call: TRBJ1-6; d_call: TRBD1
cdr3_nt: TGTGCCAGCTCAACATCTAGCTCTGAGCAGTTCTTC; cdr3_aa: CASSTSSSEQFF; v_call: TRBV18; clone_size: few; j_call: TRBJ2-1; d_call: .
cdr3_nt: TGTGCCGCCCACTGGAATGAGCAGTTCTTC; cdr3_aa: CAAHWNEQFF; v_call: TRBV30; clone_size: many; j_call: TRBJ2-1; d_call: .
cdr3_nt: TGTGCCAGCCAGACAGGGTACAATGAGCAGTTCTTC; cdr3_aa: CASQTGYNEQFF; v_call: TRBV7-2; clone_size: few; j_call: TRBJ2-1; d_call: TRBD1
cdr3_nt: TGTGCCAGCAGCTTAGAGGAACTAGCGGGTGGGCAAGAGACCCAGTACTTC; cdr3_aa: CASSLEELAGGQETQYF; v_call: TRBV7-6; clone_size: few; j_call: TRBJ2-5; d_call: TRBD2
cdr3_nt: TGTGCCAGCAGCTTCCGCGGCGTCGGCTACGAGCAGTACTTC; cdr3_aa: CASSFRGVGYEQYF; v_call: TRBV7-9; clone_size: few; j_call: TRBJ2-7; d_call: .
cdr3_nt: TGTGCCAGCAGTGAAACGGGTGTTGGTGAGCAGTTCTTC; cdr3_aa: CASSETGVGEQFF; v_call: TRBV25-1; clone_size: .; j_call: TRBJ2-1; d_call: .
cdr3_nt: TGTGCCAGCAGCGAGACAGGGATGAGCACAGATACGCAGTATTTT; cdr3_aa: CASSETGMSTDTQYF; v_call: TRBV12-3/TRBV12-4; clone_size: .; j_call: TRBJ2-3; d_call: TRBD1
cdr3_nt: TGTGCCAGCAGCTCAAACATCAGGACGTGGAACTATGGCTACACCTTC; cdr3_aa: CASSSNIRTWNYGYTF; v_call: TRBV7-8; clone_size: .; j_call: TRBJ1-2; d_call: .
cdr3_nt: TGCAGTGCTAGAGATGTTAGAAGCATGGTGCAGACCCAGTACTTC; cdr3_aa: CSARDVRSMVQTQYF; v_call: TRBV20-1; clone_size: .; j_call: TRBJ2-5; d_call: .
cdr3_nt: TGTGCCAGCTTAGCGGGCACCGGGGAGCTGTTTTTT; cdr3_aa: CASLAGTGELFF; v_call: TRBV27; clone_size: .; j_call: TRBJ2-2; d_call: TRBD2
cdr3_nt: TGTGCCAGCAGCACGGGACTAGCGGAGATCTACGAGCAGTACTTC; cdr3_aa: CASSTGLAEIYEQYF; v_call: TRBV7-8; clone_size: few; j_call: TRBJ2-7; d_call: TRBD2
cdr3_nt: TGTGCCAGCAGTTCGGCCTACCCAACCACTAGCCGATACTACGAGCAGTACTTC; cdr3_aa: CASSSAYPTTSRYYEQYF; v_call: TRBV28; clone_size: .; j_call: TRBJ2-7; d_call: .
cdr3_nt: TGCGCCAGCAGCTTGGGGGCGGGAACCCAGTACTTC; cdr3_aa: CASSLGAGTQYF; v_call: TRBV5-1; clone_size: many; j_call: TRBJ2-5; d_call: .
cdr3_nt: TGCAGCGTTGAGGGTGTGGGGGGGCAGCTTGGGGCCCAGTACTTC; cdr3_aa: CSVEGVGGQLGAQYF; v_call: TRBV29-1; clone_size: many; j_call: TRBJ2-5; d_call: .
cdr3_nt: TGCGCCAGCAGCCCCAGCGGGCAGGGGGAGACCCAGTACTTC; cdr3_aa: CASSPSGQGETQYF; v_call: TRBV5-1; clone_size: many; j_call: TRBJ2-5; d_call: .
cdr3_nt: TGTGCCAGCAGCTTAATCGGGGGGGCTGAAGCTTTCTTT; cdr3_aa: CASSLIGGAEAFF; v_call: TRBV7-2; clone_size: .; j_call: TRBJ1-1; d_call: .
cdr3_nt: TGTGCCAGCAGTGTTCATGAGACCCAGTACTTC; cdr3_aa: CASSVHETQYF; v_call: TRBV6-5; clone_size: .; j_call: TRBJ2-5; d_call: .
cdr3_nt: TGCGCCAGCAGCGTCGGCGGGACTAGCGTTTACAATGAGCAGTTCTTC; cdr3_aa: CASSVGGTSVYNEQFF; v_call: TRBV5-1; clone_size: few; j_call: TRBJ2-1; d_call: TRBD2
cdr3_nt: TGTGCCAGCAGCCCAGCGGGTCAACAAGAGACCCAGTACTTC; cdr3_aa: CASSPAGQQETQYF; v_call: TRBV28; clone_size: .; j_call: TRBJ2-5; d_call: .
cdr3_nt: TGTGCCAGCAGCTTATCAGGCGACGAGCAGTACTTC; cdr3_aa: CASSLSGDEQYF; v_call: TRBV7-9; clone_size: few; j_call: TRBJ2-7; d_call: .
cdr3_nt: TGTGCCAGCAGACCAGCCGCCGCCCAAGAGACCCAGTACTTC; cdr3_aa: CASRPAAAQETQYF; v_call: TRBV6-1; clone_size: few; j_call: TRBJ2-5; d_call: .